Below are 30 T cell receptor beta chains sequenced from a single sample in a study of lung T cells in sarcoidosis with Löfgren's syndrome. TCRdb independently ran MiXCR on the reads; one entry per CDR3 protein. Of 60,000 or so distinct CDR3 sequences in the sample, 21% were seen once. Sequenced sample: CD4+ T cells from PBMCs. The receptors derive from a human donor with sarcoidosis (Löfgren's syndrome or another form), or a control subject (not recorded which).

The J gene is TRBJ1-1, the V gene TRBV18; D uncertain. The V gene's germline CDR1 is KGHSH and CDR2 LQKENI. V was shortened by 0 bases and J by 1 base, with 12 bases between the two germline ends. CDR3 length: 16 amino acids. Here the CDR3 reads CASSPPGRVENTEAFF. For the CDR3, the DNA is TGTGCCAGCTCACCACCGGGGAGGGTGGAGAACACTGAAGCTTTCTTT.

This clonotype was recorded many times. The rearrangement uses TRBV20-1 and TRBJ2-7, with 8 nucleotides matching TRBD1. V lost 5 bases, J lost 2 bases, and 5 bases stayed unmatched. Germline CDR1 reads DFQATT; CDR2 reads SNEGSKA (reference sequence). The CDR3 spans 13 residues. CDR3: CSAQPDRAYEQYV. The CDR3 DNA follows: TGCAGTGCTCAACCGGACAGGGCCTACGAGCAGTACGTC.

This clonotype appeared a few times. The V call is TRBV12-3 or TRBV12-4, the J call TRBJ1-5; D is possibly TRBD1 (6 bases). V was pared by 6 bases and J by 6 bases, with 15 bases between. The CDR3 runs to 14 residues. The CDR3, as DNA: TGTGCCAGCAGCCCGCAGGGGTCGGGTCAGCCCCAGCATTTT. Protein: CASSPQGSGQPQHF.

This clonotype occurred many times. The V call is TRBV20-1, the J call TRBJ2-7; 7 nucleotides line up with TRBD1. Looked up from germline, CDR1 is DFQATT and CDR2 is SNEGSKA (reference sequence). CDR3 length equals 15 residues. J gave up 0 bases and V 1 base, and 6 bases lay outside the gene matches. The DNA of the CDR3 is TGCAGTGCTAGAGGCCCCGGGACAGCCTCCTACGAGCAGTACTTC. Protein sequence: CSARGPGTASYEQYF.

CDR3 loop: CASSASGTGGYEQYV. As DNA, the CDR3 is TGTGCCAGCAGTGCCTCCGGGACTGGTGGCTACGAGCAGTACGTC. The V call is TRBV6-1, the J call TRBJ2-7, with a possible D match to TRBD2 (6 bases). The CDR3 has 15 residues. V was shortened by 4 bases and J by 3 bases, with 16 bases between the two germline ends. Germline V gene sequence: CDR1 MNHNS, CDR2 SASEGT.

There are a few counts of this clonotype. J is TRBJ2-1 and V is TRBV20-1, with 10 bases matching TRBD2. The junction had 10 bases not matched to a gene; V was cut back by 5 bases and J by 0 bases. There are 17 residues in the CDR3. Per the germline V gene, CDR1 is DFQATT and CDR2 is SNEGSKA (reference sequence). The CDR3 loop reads CSALARTSGISYNEQFF. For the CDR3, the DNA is TGCAGTGCTCTGGCGCGAACTAGCGGGATCTCCTACAATGAGCAGTTCTTC.

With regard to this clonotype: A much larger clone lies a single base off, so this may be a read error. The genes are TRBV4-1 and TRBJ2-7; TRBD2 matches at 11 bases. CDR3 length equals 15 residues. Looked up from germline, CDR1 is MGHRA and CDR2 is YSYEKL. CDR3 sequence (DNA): TGCGCCAGCAGCCAGGGGACTAGCGGTTCTACCGAGCGGTACTTC. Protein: CASSQGTSGSTERYF.

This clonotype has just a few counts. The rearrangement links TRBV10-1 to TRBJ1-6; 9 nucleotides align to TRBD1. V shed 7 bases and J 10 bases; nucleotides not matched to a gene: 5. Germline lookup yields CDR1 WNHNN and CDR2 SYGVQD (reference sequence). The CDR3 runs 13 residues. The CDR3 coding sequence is TGCGCCAGCAATGGACAGGGGAACTCACCCCTCCACTTT. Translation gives CASNGQGNSPLHF.

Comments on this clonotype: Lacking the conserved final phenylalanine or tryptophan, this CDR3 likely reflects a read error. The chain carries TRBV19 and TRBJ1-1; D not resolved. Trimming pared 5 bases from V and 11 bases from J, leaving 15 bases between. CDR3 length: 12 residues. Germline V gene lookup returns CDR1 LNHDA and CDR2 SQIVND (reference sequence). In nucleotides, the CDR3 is TGTGCCAGTAGTCCGATGCCAGCGGAGGCTTTCCTT. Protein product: CASSPMPAEAFL.

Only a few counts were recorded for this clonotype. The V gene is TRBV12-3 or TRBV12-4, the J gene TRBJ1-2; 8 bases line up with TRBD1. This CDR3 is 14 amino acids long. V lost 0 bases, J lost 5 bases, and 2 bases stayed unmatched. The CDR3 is CASSLAQGAYGYTF. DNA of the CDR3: TGTGCCAGCAGTTTAGCGCAGGGGGCATATGGCTACACCTTC.

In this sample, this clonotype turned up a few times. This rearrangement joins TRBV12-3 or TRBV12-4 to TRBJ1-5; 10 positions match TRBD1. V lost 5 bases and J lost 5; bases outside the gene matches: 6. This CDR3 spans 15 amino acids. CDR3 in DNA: TGTGCCAGCAGTCCTAGGACAGGGGGGGATCAGCCCCAGCATTTT. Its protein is CASSPRTGGDQPQHF.

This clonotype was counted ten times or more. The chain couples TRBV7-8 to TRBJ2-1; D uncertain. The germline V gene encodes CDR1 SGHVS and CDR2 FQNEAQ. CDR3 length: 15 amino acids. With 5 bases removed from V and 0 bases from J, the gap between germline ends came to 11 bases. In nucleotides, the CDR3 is TGTGCCAGCAGCCCAGACTTGAGCTCCTACAATGAGCAGTTCTTC. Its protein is CASSPDLSSYNEQFF.

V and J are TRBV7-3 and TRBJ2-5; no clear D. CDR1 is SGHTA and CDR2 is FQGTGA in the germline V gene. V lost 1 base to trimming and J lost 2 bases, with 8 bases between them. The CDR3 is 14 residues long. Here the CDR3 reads CASSLNPGQETQYF. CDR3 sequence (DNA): TGTGCCAGCAGCTTAAACCCGGGTCAAGAGACCCAGTACTTC.

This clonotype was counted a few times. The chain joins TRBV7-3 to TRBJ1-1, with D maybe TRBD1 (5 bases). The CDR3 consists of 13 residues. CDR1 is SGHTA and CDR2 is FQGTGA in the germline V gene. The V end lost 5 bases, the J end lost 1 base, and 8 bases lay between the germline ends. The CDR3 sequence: CASSIDRNTEAFF. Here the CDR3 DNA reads TGTGCCAGCAGCATCGACAGGAACACTGAAGCTTTCTTT.

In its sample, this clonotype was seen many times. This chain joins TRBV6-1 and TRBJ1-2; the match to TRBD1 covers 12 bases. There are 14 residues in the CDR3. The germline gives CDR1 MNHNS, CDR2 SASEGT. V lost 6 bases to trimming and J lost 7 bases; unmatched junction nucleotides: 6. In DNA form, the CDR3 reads TGTGCCAGCAGACCCGGGACAGGGGGCGCTGGCTACACCTTC. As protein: CASRPGTGGAGYTF.

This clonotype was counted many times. CDR3 sequence reads: CASSQVRGSGTGELFF. As DNA, the CDR3 is TGTGCCAGCAGCCAAGTCCGGGGATCGGGCACCGGGGAGCTGTTTTTT. The genes are TRBV4-2 and TRBJ2-2; tentatively, D is TRBD2 (5 bases). This CDR3 contains 16 residues. Germline CDR1 reads LGHNA; CDR2 reads YNFKEQ. The V end was cut by 1 base, the J end by 4 bases, with 13 bases between.

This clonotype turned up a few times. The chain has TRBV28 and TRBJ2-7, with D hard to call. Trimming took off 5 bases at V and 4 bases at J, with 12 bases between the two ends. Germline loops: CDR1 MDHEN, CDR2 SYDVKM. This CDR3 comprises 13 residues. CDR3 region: CASSPYLRYEQYF. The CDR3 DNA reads TGTGCCAGCAGTCCCTACTTGCGTTACGAGCAGTACTTC.

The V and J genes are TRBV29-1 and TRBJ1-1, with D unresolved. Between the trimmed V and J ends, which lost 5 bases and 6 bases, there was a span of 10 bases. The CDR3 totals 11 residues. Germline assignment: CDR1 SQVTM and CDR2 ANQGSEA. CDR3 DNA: TGCAGCGTTTCGTCAGTGGCTGAAGCTTTCTTT. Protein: CSVSSVAEAFF.

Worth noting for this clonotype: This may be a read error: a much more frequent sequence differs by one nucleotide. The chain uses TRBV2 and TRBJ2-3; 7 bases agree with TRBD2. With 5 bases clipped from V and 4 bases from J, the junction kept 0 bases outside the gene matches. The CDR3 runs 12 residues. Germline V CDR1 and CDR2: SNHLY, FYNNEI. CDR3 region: CASSSGADTQYF. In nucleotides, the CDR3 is TGTGCCAGCAGTAGCGGGGCAGATACGCAGTATTTT.

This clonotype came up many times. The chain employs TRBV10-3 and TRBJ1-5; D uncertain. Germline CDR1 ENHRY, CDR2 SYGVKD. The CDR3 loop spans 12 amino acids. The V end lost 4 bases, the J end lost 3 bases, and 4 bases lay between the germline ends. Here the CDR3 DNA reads TGTGCCATCAGTGGGGACAATCAGCCCCAGCATTTT. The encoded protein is CAISGDNQPQHF.

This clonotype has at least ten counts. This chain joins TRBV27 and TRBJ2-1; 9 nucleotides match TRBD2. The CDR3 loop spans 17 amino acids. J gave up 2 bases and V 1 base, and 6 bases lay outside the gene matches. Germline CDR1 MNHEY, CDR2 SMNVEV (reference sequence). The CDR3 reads CASSLWIASGTYNEQFF. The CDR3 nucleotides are TGTGCCAGCAGTTTATGGATCGCTAGCGGGACCTACAATGAGCAGTTCTTC.

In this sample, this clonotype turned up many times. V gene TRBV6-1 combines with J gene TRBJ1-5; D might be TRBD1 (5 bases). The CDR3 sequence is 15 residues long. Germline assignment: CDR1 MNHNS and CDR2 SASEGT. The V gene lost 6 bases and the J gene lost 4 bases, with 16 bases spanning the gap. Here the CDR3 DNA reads TGTGCCAGCAGAGCCACAGGCTCGGATAATCAGCCCCAGCATTTT. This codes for CASRATGSDNQPQHF.

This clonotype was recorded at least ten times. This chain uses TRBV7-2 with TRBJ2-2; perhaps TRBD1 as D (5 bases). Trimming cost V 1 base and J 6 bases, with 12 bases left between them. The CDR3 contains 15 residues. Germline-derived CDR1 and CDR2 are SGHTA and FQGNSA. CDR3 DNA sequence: TGTGCCAGCAGCTTAGAGCTAGGGGCCGCCGGGGAGCTGTTTTTT. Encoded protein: CASSLELGAAGELFF.

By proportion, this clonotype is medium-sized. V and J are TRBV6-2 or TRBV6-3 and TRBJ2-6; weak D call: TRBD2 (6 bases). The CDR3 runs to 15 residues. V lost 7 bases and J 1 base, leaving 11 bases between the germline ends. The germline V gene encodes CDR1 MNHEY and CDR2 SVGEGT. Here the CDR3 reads CASTIGGSGANVLTF. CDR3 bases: TGTGCCAGCACTATCGGAGGGTCTGGGGCCAACGTCCTGACTTTC.

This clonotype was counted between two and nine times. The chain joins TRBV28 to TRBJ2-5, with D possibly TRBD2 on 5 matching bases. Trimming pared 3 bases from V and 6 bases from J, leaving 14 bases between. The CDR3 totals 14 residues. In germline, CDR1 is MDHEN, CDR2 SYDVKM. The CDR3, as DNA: TGTGCCAGCAGTTTCCAAAACTCGGGAAAGACCCAGTACTTC. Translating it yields CASSFQNSGKTQYF.

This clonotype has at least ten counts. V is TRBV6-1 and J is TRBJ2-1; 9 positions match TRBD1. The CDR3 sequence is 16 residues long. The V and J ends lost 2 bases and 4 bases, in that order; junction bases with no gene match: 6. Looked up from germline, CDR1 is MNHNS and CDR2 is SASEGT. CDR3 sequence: CASSESRDRAYNEQFF. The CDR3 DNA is TGTGCCAGCAGTGAAAGCCGGGACAGGGCGTACAATGAGCAGTTCTTC.

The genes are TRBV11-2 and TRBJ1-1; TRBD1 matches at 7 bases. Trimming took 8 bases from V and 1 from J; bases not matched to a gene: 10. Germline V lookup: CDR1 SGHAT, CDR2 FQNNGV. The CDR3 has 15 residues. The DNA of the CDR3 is TGTGCCAGCGGTCAACAGGGGAGTACGAACACTGAAGCTTTCTTT. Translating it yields CASGQQGSTNTEAFF.

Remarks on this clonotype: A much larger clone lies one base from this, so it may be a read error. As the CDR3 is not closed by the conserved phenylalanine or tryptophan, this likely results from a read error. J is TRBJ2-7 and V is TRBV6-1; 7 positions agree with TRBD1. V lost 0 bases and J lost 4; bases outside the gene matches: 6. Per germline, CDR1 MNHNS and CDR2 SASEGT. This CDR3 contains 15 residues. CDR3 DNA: TGTGCCAGCAGTGAAGCCCCGGGACAGCGGTACGAGCAGTACTCC. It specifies CASSEAPGQRYEQYS.

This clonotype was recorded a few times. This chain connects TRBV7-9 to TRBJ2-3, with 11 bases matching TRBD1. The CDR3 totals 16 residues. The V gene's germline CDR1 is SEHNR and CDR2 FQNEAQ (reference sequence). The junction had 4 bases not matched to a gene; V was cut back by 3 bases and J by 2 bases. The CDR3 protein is CASSFGQGAFTDTQYF. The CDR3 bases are TGTGCCAGCAGCTTTGGACAGGGGGCATTCACAGATACGCAGTATTTT.

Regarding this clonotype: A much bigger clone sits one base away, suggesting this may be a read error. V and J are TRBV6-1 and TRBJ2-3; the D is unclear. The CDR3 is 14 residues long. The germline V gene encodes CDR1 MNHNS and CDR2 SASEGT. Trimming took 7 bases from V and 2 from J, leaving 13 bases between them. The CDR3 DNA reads TGTGCCAGCAAAAGACCAGAAAACACAGATACGCAGTATTTT. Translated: CASKRPENTDTQYF.